One sample yielded the 24 T cell receptor beta chains listed below, sequenced in a study of blood T cell repertoires in COVID-19. TCRdb keeps only in-frame clones here, not all; method: immunoSEQ multiplex PCR. Here the sample spans some 250,000 clones, about nine tenths being singletons. Specimen: peripheral blood. These receptors were obtained from a man aged 60 to 69 with acute or convalescent COVID-19.

The table lists this clone with a few counts. The chain joins TRBV11-1 to TRBJ2-1, with a tentative D call TRBD2 (6 bases). The CDR3 contains 14 residues. The germline V and J ends were trimmed by 1 base and 3 bases, with 7 bases remaining between them. Looked up from germline, CDR1 is SGHAT and CDR2 is FQDESV (reference sequence). CDR3 in DNA: TGTGCCAGCAGCTTAGGGCGGGACTACAATGAGCAGTTCTTC. Its translation is CASSLGRDYNEQFF. Full variable domain (outside the CDR3, taken from reference TRBV11-1 and TRBJ2-1): EAEVAQSPRYKITEKSQAVAFWCDPISGHATLYWYRQILGQGPELLVQFQDESVVDDSQLPKDRFSAERLKGVDSTLKIQPAELGDSAMYLCASSLGRDYNEQFFGPGTRLTVL.

This clone was counted a single time. The chain couples TRBV27 to TRBJ1-4; weak D call: TRBD1 (6 bases). Germline V gene data show CDR1 as MNHEY and CDR2 as SMNVEV (reference sequence). V was clipped by 2 bases and J by 13 bases, with 14 bases between them. The CDR3 has 13 residues. The CDR3 protein is CASSLVPQGRLFF. CDR3 coding DNA: TGTGCCAGCAGTTTAGTACCACAGGGACGACTGTTTTTT.

The chain combines TRBV19 with TRBJ2-3, with a weak D call TRBD2 (7 bases). V lost 9 bases to trimming and J lost 4 bases, with 20 bases between them. This CDR3 has 15 residues. In germline, CDR1 is LNHDA, CDR2 SQIVND (reference sequence). CDR3 DNA: TGTGCCAGCCTAGGGGGGGGCGTTGAGGCAGATACGCAGTATTTT. Amino acid sequence: CASLGGGVEADTQYF. The full variable domain, in which reference TRBV19 and TRBJ2-3 provide the parts outside the CDR3, is DGGITQSPKYLFRKEGQNVTLSCEQNLNHDAMYWYRQDPGQGLRLIYYSQIVNDFQKGDIAEGYSVSREKKESFPLTVTSAQKNPTAFYLCASLGGGVEADTQYFGPGTRLTVL.

The chain joins TRBV10-3 to TRBJ1-1; D is perhaps TRBD1 (6 bases). V lost 11 bases, J lost 0 bases, and 13 bases lay in between. Germline assignment: CDR1 ENHRY and CDR2 SYGVKD. The CDR3 spans 13 residues. CDR3 amino acids: CAAGQRMNTEAFF. CDR3 in DNA: TGTGCCGCCGGACAGAGAATGAACACTGAAGCTTTCTTT.

The chain links TRBV5-4 to TRBJ1-2, with D hard to call. V was shortened by 3 bases and J by 3 bases, with 6 bases between the two germline ends. Per germline, CDR1 SGHNT and CDR2 YYREEE (reference sequence). This CDR3 spans 12 amino acids. In nucleotides, the CDR3 is TGTGCCAGCAGCTCCCCCGACTATGGCTACACCTTC. Its translation: CASSSPDYGYTF.

This clone has only a few counts. V is TRBV5-4 and J is TRBJ2-7; 8 bases agree with TRBD2. With V trimmed by 6 bases and J by 9 bases, 17 bases remained unmatched. Germline CDR1 and CDR2: SGHNT and YYREEE (reference sequence). CDR3 length: 15 residues. The DNA for the CDR3 is TGTGCCAGCACCCCCGGTCCCAGCGGGAGTATAAGGCAGTACTTC. It yields the protein CASTPGPSGSIRQYF.

This chain uses TRBV24-1 with TRBJ1-5, with a tentative D call TRBD1 (5 bases). V lost 3 bases and J 7 bases, leaving 6 bases between the germline ends. CDR1 is KGHDR and CDR2 is SFDVKD in the germline V gene. CDR3 length: 12 residues. The CDR3 spells CATSDGGQPQHF. The CDR3 bases are TGTGCCACCAGTGATGGGGGGCAGCCCCAGCATTTT.

This chain uses TRBV30 with TRBJ1-5; unclear D gene. V lost 3 bases, J lost 9 bases, and 18 bases lay in between. The CDR3 covers 14 residues. The germline gives CDR1 GTSNPN, CDR2 SVGIG (reference sequence). The CDR3 DNA sequence: TGTGCCTGGAGCGGGAGTTTCCGATTGGGGCCCCAGCATTTT. It encodes CAWSGSFRLGPQHF.

This clone showed up just once. The chain couples TRBV24-1 to TRBJ1-2; D gene uncertain. The V gene lost 4 bases and the J gene lost 5 bases, with 19 bases spanning the gap. CDR3 length: 16 amino acids. Germline V CDR1 and CDR2: KGHDR, SFDVKD. The DNA of the CDR3 is TGTGCCACCAGTGACCCGGGGAAGGCAAGTGAATATGGCTACACCTTC. Translating it yields CATSDPGKASEYGYTF.

This chain links TRBV19 with TRBJ1-1; TRBD1 might be the D (6 bases). The V gene lost 5 bases and the J gene lost 4 bases, with 20 bases spanning the gap. This CDR3 is 16 amino acids long. The germline V gene has CDR1 LNHDA and CDR2 SQIVND (reference sequence). The CDR3 coding sequence is TGTGCCAGTAGTCTACTTTTATCACAGGGTAGCACTGAAGCTTTCTTT. It encodes CASSLLLSQGSTEAFF.

V usage is TRBV25-1 and J usage is TRBJ1-6; D not resolved. Trimming removed 4 bases at V and 6 bases at J, with 7 bases between. The CDR3 has 13 amino acids. The germline CDR1 and CDR2 sequences are MGHDK and SYGVNS. The CDR3 DNA reads TGTGCCAGCAGTGCTAACCGTAATTCACCCCTCCACTTT. Translated, it gives CASSANRNSPLHF.

This rearrangement joins TRBV28 to TRBJ2-5; the match to TRBD1 covers 7 bases. Germline V gene data show CDR1 as MDHEN and CDR2 as SYDVKM. J gave up 0 bases and V 6 bases, and 10 bases lay outside the gene matches. CDR3 length: 16 residues. The CDR3 here is CASREPTGANQETQYF. Here the CDR3 DNA reads TGTGCCAGCAGAGAACCAACAGGGGCCAACCAAGAGACCCAGTACTTC. The whole variable domain, filled in from reference TRBV28 and TRBJ2-5, reads DVKVTQSSRYLVKRTGEKVFLECVQDMDHENMFWYRQDPGLGLRLIYFSYDVKMKEKGDIPEGYSVSREKKERFSLILESASTNQTSMYLCASREPTGANQETQYFGPGTRLLVL.

The chain uses TRBV18 and TRBJ1-2; D is possibly TRBD1 (6 bases). Germline-derived CDR1 and CDR2 are KGHSH and LQKENI. The CDR3 consists of 15 residues. The V end lost 1 base, the J end lost 6 bases, and 15 bases lay between the germline ends. As DNA, the CDR3 is TGTGCCAGCTCACCACAGCAGGGGAGTTCGGATGGCTACACCTTC. It yields the protein CASSPQQGSSDGYTF.

The gene calls are TRBV27 and TRBJ2-1; TRBD1 matches 9 bases. The V and J ends lost 6 bases and 0 bases, in that order; junction bases with no gene match: 3. Germline CDR1 reads MNHEY; CDR2 reads SMNVEV (reference sequence). There are 15 residues in the CDR3. Here the CDR3 reads CASSQTGGSYNEQFF. DNA of the CDR3: TGTGCCAGCAGCCAGACAGGGGGCTCCTACAATGAGCAGTTCTTC.

The V and J genes are TRBV7-9 and TRBJ1-1; no reliable D call. Germline assignment: CDR1 SEHNR and CDR2 FQNEAQ (reference sequence). There are 15 residues in the CDR3. V lost 4 bases and J 1 base, leaving 13 bases between the germline ends. DNA of the CDR3: TGTGCCAGCAGCTCTAGACCCCCGCGGAACACTGAAGCTTTCTTT. Its translation: CASSSRPPRNTEAFF.

The chain joins TRBV29-1 to TRBJ1-4; TRBD1 aligns across 7 bases. CDR1 and CDR2 from the germline V gene are SQVTM and ANQGSEA. The CDR3 has 15 amino acids. CDR3 region: CTARDSAPGSEKLFF. CDR3 coding DNA: TGCACCGCCCGGGACAGTGCCCCAGGTAGTGAAAAACTGTTTTTT. Supplemented by reference TRBV29-1 and TRBJ1-4, the full variable domain reads SAVISQKPSRDICQRGTSLTIQCQVDSQVTMMFWYRQQPGQSLTLIATANQGSEATYESGFVIDKFPISRPNLTFSTLTVSNMSPEDSSIYLCTARDSAPGSEKLFFGSGTQLSVL.

The rearrangement uses TRBV3-1 (or the pseudogene TRBV3-2) and TRBJ2-6; D is uncertain. The V gene's germline CDR1 is LGHDT and CDR2 YNNKEL (reference sequence). The germline V and J ends were trimmed by 1 base and 0 bases, with 13 bases remaining between them. The CDR3 contains 18 residues. The CDR3 protein is CASSQAPWRSSGANVLTF. DNA of the CDR3: TGTGCCAGCAGCCAAGCCCCTTGGCGGAGCTCTGGGGCCAACGTCCTGACTTTC.

This clone has more than one count but fewer than ten. This chain links TRBV4-2 with TRBJ1-2; TRBD1 matches 8 bases. V was clipped by 4 bases and J by 3 bases; unmatched bases: 7. The CDR3 extends over 15 amino acids. The germline gives CDR1 LGHNA, CDR2 YNFKEQ. In DNA form, the CDR3 reads TGTGCCAGCAGCCCCGGACAGGGAGTAGACTATGGCTACACCTTC. It yields the protein CASSPGQGVDYGYTF.

The chain links TRBV28 to TRBJ1-2; D unclear. Germline V gene lookup returns CDR1 MDHEN and CDR2 SYDVKM. There are 13 residues in the CDR3. Deletions cut 7 bases from V and 1 base from J, with 10 bases between. Here the CDR3 reads CASTEGGNYGYTF. In DNA, the CDR3 is TGTGCCAGCACTGAGGGAGGTAACTATGGCTACACCTTC.

V is TRBV7-9 and J is TRBJ2-7; TRBD1 matches 7 bases. This CDR3 is 13 amino acids long. Germline CDR1 SEHNR, CDR2 FQNEAQ (reference sequence). V dropped 4 bases and J dropped 6; count of bases not matched to a gene: 6. DNA of the CDR3: TGTGCCAGCAGCTCCGGACAGGAAGGCGAGCAGTACTTC. It codes for CASSSGQEGEQYF.

This CDR3 reads CASSLGTASYSNQPQHF. As DNA, the CDR3 is TGTGCCAGCAGCTTAGGGACAGCTTCCTATAGCAATCAGCCCCAGCATTTT. The rearrangement uses TRBV5-8 and TRBJ1-5; TRBD1 aligns across 7 bases. With V trimmed by 2 bases and J by 0 bases, 8 bases remained unmatched. This CDR3 region has 17 residues. Per germline, CDR1 SGHTS and CDR2 YDEGEE.

This clone was counted once. The sample contains more than one DNA sequence encoding this CDR3. J is TRBJ2-7 and V is TRBV28; a weak D match, TRBD2 (5 bases). Germline lookup yields CDR1 MDHEN and CDR2 SYDVKM. V was cut by 3 bases and J by 3 bases, with 6 bases left in between. This CDR3 contains 12 residues. The CDR3 region is CASSFRGYEQYF. The CDR3, as DNA: TGTGCCAGCAGTTTCCGGGGCTACGAGCAGTACTTC.

The V gene is TRBV19, the J gene TRBJ1-5; a weak D match, TRBD1 (6 bases). The CDR3 is 14 residues long. Germline CDR1 is LNHDA and CDR2 is SQIVND (reference sequence). Between the trimmed V and J ends, which lost 4 bases and 5 bases, there was a span of 12 bases. CDR3 DNA: TGTGCCAGTAGTAGGGGAGCAGGGGATCAGCCCCAGCATTTT. It translates to CASSRGAGDQPQHF. The entire variable domain, with the rest obtained from reference TRBV19 and TRBJ1-5, is as follows: DGGITQSPKYLFRKEGQNVTLSCEQNLNHDAMYWYRQDPGQGLRLIYYSQIVNDFQKGDIAEGYSVSREKKESFPLTVTSAQKNPTAFYLCASSRGAGDQPQHFGDGTRLSIL.

The chain employs TRBV4-3 and TRBJ1-2; D is possibly TRBD1 (5 bases). Germline CDR1 and CDR2: LGHNA and YSLEER. V dropped 1 base and J dropped 7 bases, with 10 bases sitting between them. The CDR3 runs 13 residues. CDR3 DNA: TGCGCCAGCAGCCAAGTGGCAGGGCTTGGCTACACCTTC. Amino acid sequence: CASSQVAGLGYTF.